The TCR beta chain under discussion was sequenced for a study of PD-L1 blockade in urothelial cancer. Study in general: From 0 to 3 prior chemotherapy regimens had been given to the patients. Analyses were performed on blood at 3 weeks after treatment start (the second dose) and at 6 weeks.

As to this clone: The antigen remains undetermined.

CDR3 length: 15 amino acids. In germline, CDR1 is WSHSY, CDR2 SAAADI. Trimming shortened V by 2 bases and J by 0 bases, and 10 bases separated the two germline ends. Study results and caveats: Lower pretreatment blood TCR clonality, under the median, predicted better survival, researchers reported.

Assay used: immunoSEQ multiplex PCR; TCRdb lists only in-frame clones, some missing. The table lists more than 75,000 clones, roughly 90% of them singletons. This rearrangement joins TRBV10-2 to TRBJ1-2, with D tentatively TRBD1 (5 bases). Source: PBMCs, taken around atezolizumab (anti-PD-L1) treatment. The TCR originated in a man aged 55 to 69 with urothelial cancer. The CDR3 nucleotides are TGCGCCAGCAGTGAGAGTCGGACAACTAACTATGGCTACACCTTC. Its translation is CASSESRTTNYGYTF.